This T cell receptor beta chain was sequenced during a study of Ad26.COV2.S vaccination and SARS-CoV-2 variants (dated by TCRdb to the early 2020s). With respect to the entire study: Vaccine-arm donors came from COV1001, a multicentre, randomized, double-blind, placebo-controlled phase I-IIa trial of Ad26.COV2.S in healthy adults. Throughout the experiments and outcome assessment, investigators stayed blinded to trial group allocation. Sequencing of the TCRbeta repertoire served to evaluate the specificity and breadth of SARS-CoV-2-reactive T cell receptors following Ad26.COV2.S vaccination. A total of around 32 samples were included in the TCR-sequenced set, comprising around 20 Ad26.COV2.S vaccine recipients, 5 placebo recipients and 8 SARS-CoV-2 convalescent individuals. Ad26.COV2.S was administered intramuscularly at 5 x 10^10 or 1 x 10^11 viral particles, either as a single shot or as two shots given 56 days apart. Trial participants were randomized into five groups of five: low-dose or high-dose Ad26.COV2.S given once or twice, or placebo on both occasions.

Concerning this clone: No antigen is known for it. Qualities for individual bases were not recorded, and no much larger clone is one base off. This specimen includes other DNA sequences encoding the same CDR3.

Relative to germline, V is missing 4 bases and J is missing 5 bases, with 3 bases of the junction outside any gene match. The CDR3 runs 13 residues from the cysteine to the phenylalanine. The entry retains the CDR3 DNA only, 39 bases that are in frame from base 1. The CDR1 and CDR2 encoded by the germline V gene (reference sequence) are LNHDA and SQIVND. The immunoSEQ Assay was used to sequence TCRbeta CDR3 regions. After extraction, genomic DNA underwent amplification by bias-controlled multiplex PCR, followed by high-throughput sequencing. As for the authors' bioinformatics: To quantify the absolute abundance of each unique TCRbeta CDR3 region, sequences were collapsed and filtered. T cell fraction was estimated by normalizing TCRbeta template counts to usable DNA, which was measured by amplifying reference genes present in all nucleated cells. Repertoire TCRs were annotated as SARS-CoV-2-specific by exact matching of V gene, CDR3 amino acid sequence and J gene to a known reactive TCR set. The reference SARS-CoV-2 TCR set came from MIRA and was filtered for enrichment in COVID-19-positive ImmuneCODE repertoires, removing public or cross-reactive TCRs. Using the MIRA antigens, annotated TCRs were further analysed by specific ORF or by position within an ORF. Breadth was defined as annotated unique rearrangements over total unique productive rearrangements; depth was the summed frequency of those rearrangements. Group comparisons of TCR breadth used two-sided Wilcoxon rank-sum tests. This is the immuneACCESS table as TCRdb keeps it, with only in-frame sequences that have V and J called. A part of the clones is gone; compared with another copy, unresolved V genes explain less than half, and the rest is unexplained. V, J and clone size reflect that table, while D and trimming were determined from the DNA. The table for this sample lists over 450,000 clones; roughly nine tenths of them were counted only once. Approximately 1.7% of the sample is taken by the ten largest.

The research as a whole found: The authors noted that total T cell responses may have been underestimated by the TCR breadth and depth analyses. After vaccination, spike-specific CD8+ and CD4+ T cell responses were reported to show substantial breadth. Vaccine and placebo recipients had comparable non-spike TCR breadth, which fits with the vaccine containing only spike. Spike-specific TCR breadth was higher in Ad26.COV2.S recipients than in placebo recipients (P = 0.0014). The study was not powered to compare responses between vaccine doses or regimens.

According to the study, the label for this sample's treatment or condition signals: roughly 19 received Ad26.COV2.S at low or high dose, single or two shots; about 5 received placebo; per-sample allocation not given. Repertoires of vaccine and placebo recipients were sequenced from samples taken on day 63 after the first injection. In Cohort 1b, around 25 adults aged 18-55 years were enrolled at a single site in Boston, USA, between 29 July and 7 August 2020. Ad26.COV2.S was a replication-incompetent adenovirus type 26 vector expressing a prefusion-stabilized SARS-CoV-2 spike protein from the original Wuhan strain.

The sample here was peripheral blood, taken in a trial of Ad26.COV2.S vaccine versus placebo. The source of this sequence is a person between 18 and 59 years old who received the Ad26.COV2.S COVID-19 vaccine or a placebo. Here the chain combines TRBV19 and TRBJ1-1; TRBD1 fits 8 bases in the junction. The CDR3 protein is CASSTDRGTEAFF. The DNA sequence is as follows: TGTGCCAGTAGTACAGACAGGGGTACTGAAGCTTTCTTT. Joined to the reference TRBV19 and TRBJ1-1 proteins, this CDR3 gives the full variable domain: DGGITQSPKYLFRKEGQNVTLSCEQNLNHDAMYWYRQDPGQGLRLIYYSQIVNDFQKGDIAEGYSVSREKKESFPLTVTSAQKNPTAFYLCASSTDRGTEAFFGQGTRLTVV.